Listed below are T cell receptor beta chains from one sample, sequenced in a study of blood T cell repertoires in COVID-19. The table came from immunoSEQ multiplex PCR; TCRdb's copy has only in-frame clones and leaves some out. The table includes some 160,000 clones, 70% to 90% detected once. The specimen was peripheral blood. The receptors derive from a woman of 80 years or more with COVID-19, enrolled during active disease. The CDR3 runs from the conserved cysteine through the conserved F or W. The order of the fields is V gene, D gene, clone size, J gene, CDR3 length, CDR3 DNA, CDR3 protein. The D gene is left open where the match is weak. Clone size is not always given. Where it is, it says once, few, many or a class for expanded clones.

TRBV6-1	NA	NA	TRBJ1-2	15	TGTGCCAGCAGTGAAGCTCCCTCAGATGGCTATGGCTACACCTTC	CASSEAPSDGYGYTF
TRBV3-1/TRBV3-2	NA	NA	TRBJ2-1	14	TGTGCCAGCAGCCAAGTCGGCCTTAGGGGAGAGCAGTTCTTC	CASSQVGLRGEQFF
TRBV5-1	TRBD1	NA	TRBJ1-2	15	TGCGCCAGCAGCTTTACAGGGGATCCTAACTATGGCTACACCTTC	CASSFTGDPNYGYTF
TRBV5-4	NA	NA	TRBJ1-1	18	TGTGCCAGCAGCCCGGCACCCCGGGGGGGGGCAATGAACACTGAAGCTTTCTTT	CASSPAPRGGAMNTEAFF
TRBV5-1	NA	NA	TRBJ1-1	16	TGCGCCAGCAGCTTGGAACTGGGGGCTTCTAGAATGACGGCTTTCTTT	CASSLELGASRMTAFF
TRBV7-2	TRBD1	NA	TRBJ1-5	13	TGTGCCAGCAGCACGCATCAGGGGGGCCCCCAGCATTTT	CASSTHQGGPQHF
TRBV7-9	TRBD1	NA	TRBJ1-6	14	TGTGCCAGCAGTTATGGACAGGTGTATTCACCCCTCCACTTT	CASSYGQVYSPLHF
TRBV5-1	TRBD1	once	TRBJ2-3	13	TGCGCCAGCGGACAGGGGGTGTCAGATACGCAGTATTTT	CASGQGVSDTQYF
TRBV5-4	NA	NA	TRBJ2-7	16	TGTGCCAGCAGCTTGGGAAGCGGGTCCCATACCTACGAGCAGTACTTC	CASSLGSGSHTYEQYF
TRBV19	TRBD1	NA	TRBJ1-6	20	TGTGCCAGTAGTATCGTCGGGCAGGGGGCCCCCAGCTCCTATAATTCACCCCTCCACTTT	CASSIVGQGAPSSYNSPLHF
TRBV4-2	NA	NA	TRBJ2-7	15	TGTGCCAGCAGCCGTCCCCCCGGCACGGCGGGCGAGCAGTACTTC	CASSRPPGTAGEQYF
TRBV5-5	NA	NA	TRBJ2-2	19	TGTGCCAGCAGCTTGGGGTCATTGCGGGACGCCCCTCGCACCGGGGAGCTGTTTTTT	CASSLGSLRDAPRTGELFF
TRBV9	NA	NA	TRBJ2-7	15	TGTGCCAGCACGAAAACGGTCCACCCTACCTACGAGCAGTACTTC	CASTKTVHPTYEQYF
TRBV5-4	TRBD2	NA	TRBJ2-2	16	TGTGCCAGCAGCTTGGAAGGCGGGAGGGCTTCCGGGGAGCTGTTTTTT	CASSLEGGRASGELFF
TRBV7-2	TRBD2	few	TRBJ2-3	15	TGTGCCAGCAGCTACCAAACTAGCGGGGCTGATACGCAGTATTTT	CASSYQTSGADTQYF
TRBV6-5	NA	NA	TRBJ2-1	15	TGTGCCAGCAATTTTGGACCGGAGGGGGCCAATGAGCAGTTCTTC	CASNFGPEGANEQFF
TRBV2	NA	few	TRBJ1-2	11	TGTGCCAGCAGTGAAGCGCGGGGCTACACCTTC	CASSEARGYTF
TRBV24-1	TRBD2	few	TRBJ2-2	16	TGTGCCACCAGTGATCCAACTAGCGGGGGAACCGGGGAGCTGTTTTTT	CATSDPTSGGTGELFF
TRBV6-6	TRBD1	NA	TRBJ2-6	16	TGTGCCAGGCCGGGACAGGCTCACTCTGGGGCCAACGTCCTGACTTTC	CARPGQAHSGANVLTF
TRBV10-1	NA	NA	TRBJ1-5	16	TGCGCCAGCAGCCTACTCGCCCGAGGGCGCGAAAAGCCCCAGCATTTT	CASSLLARGREKPQHF
TRBV2	NA	few	TRBJ2-1	17	TGTGCCAGCAGTCCAACTAGCACCGGGTCAATCTACAATGAGCAGTTCTTC	CASSPTSTGSIYNEQFF
TRBV5-1	TRBD1	NA	TRBJ2-3	15	TGCGCCAGCAGCTTGGACGGGCGACAGGGCGATACGCAGTATTTT	CASSLDGRQGDTQYF
TRBV9	NA	NA	TRBJ1-2	12	TGTGCCAGCAGCTTGTCAGGGTATGGCTACACCTTC	CASSLSGYGYTF
TRBV29-1	TRBD1	once	TRBJ1-2	14	TGCAGCGTTGATGGTCAGGGGGAATCCTATGGCTACACCTTC	CSVDGQGESYGYTF
TRBV27	NA	few	TRBJ1-2	13	TGTGCCAGCAGTCCGGTTTTGGACTATGGCTACACCTTC	CASSPVLDYGYTF
TRBV10-3	NA	NA	TRBJ1-5	15	TGTGCCATCAGTTCGACAGGAACAAGCAATCAGCCCCAGCATTTT	CAISSTGTSNQPQHF
TRBV19	NA	NA	TRBJ1-2	15	TGTGCCAGTAGTTTTCGAGGGCCGGGCTCCTATGGCTACACCTTC	CASSFRGPGSYGYTF
TRBV3-1/TRBV3-2	TRBD2	NA	TRBJ2-3	15	TGTGCCAGCAGGCGGGGGGCGGGCGACACAGATACGCAGTATTTT	CASRRGAGDTDTQYF
TRBV2	TRBD2	NA	TRBJ2-7	14	TGTGCCAGCACCAGGGCTAGCGGGAACTACGAGCAGTACTTC	CASTRASGNYEQYF
TRBV6-5	TRBD1	NA	TRBJ1-4	14	TGTGCCAGCAGTCAACAGGGGGGAAATGAAAAACTGTTTTTT	CASSQQGGNEKLFF
TRBV7-3	NA	NA	TRBJ1-3	14	TGTGCCAGCTTAGGACAGCTCTCTGGAAACACCATATATTTT	CASLGQLSGNTIYF
TRBV5-6	TRBD1	few	TRBJ2-2	15	TGTGCCAGCAGCTTGAGGGGGCGGTACACCGGGGAGCTGTTTTTT	CASSLRGRYTGELFF
TRBV11-2	TRBD1	NA	TRBJ1-1	14	TGTGCCAGCAGCCCGGGACAGATGAACACTGAAGCTTTCTTT	CASSPGQMNTEAFF
TRBV7-3	TRBD1	NA	TRBJ1-1	14	TGTGCCAGCAGCCCAGGGGGGACGAACACTGAAGCTTTCTTT	CASSPGGTNTEAFF
TRBV19	TRBD1	few	TRBJ1-1	14	TGTGCCAGTAGCACTTCCGGGACAGCCAAAGAAGCTTTCTTT	CASSTSGTAKEAFF
TRBV14	TRBD2	NA	TRBJ2-1	15	TGTGCCAGCAGCTACCTAGCGGGAGGGCCAAAAGAGCAGTTCTTC	CASSYLAGGPKEQFF
TRBV2	NA	NA	TRBJ2-7	13	TGTGCCAGCAGTGTCGGGGACTCCTACGAGCAGTACTTC	CASSVGDSYEQYF
TRBV2	TRBD2	NA	TRBJ2-5	15	TGTGCCAGCAGTGGTGCAGTGGCGGGGGGGGAGACCCAGTACTTC	CASSGAVAGGETQYF
TRBV10-3	TRBD1	NA	TRBJ2-1	14	TGTGCCATCAGTGGGGACCGGGACAGCAATGAGCAGTTCTTC	CAISGDRDSNEQFF
TRBV6-5	NA	NA	TRBJ1-5	15	TGTGCCAGCAGAAGACAGGCTTATAGCAATCAGCCCCAGCATTTT	CASRRQAYSNQPQHF
TRBV7-9	NA	NA	TRBJ2-3	13	TGTGCCAGCAGCCTTACCTCTGCGGGTACGCAGTATTTT	CASSLTSAGTQYF
TRBV5-1	TRBD2	NA	TRBJ2-5	16	TGCGCCAGCAGCAGGACTAGCGGGGGGCGCCAAGAGACCCAGTACTTC	CASSRTSGGRQETQYF
TRBV10-3	TRBD2	NA	TRBJ2-7	15	TGTGCCATCACCCCGACTAGCGGGGGAGAGTACGAGCAGTACTTC	CAITPTSGGEYEQYF
TRBV7-8	NA	NA	TRBJ2-7	13	TGTGCCAGCAGCTCGGGACAACCCTACGAGCAGTACTTC	CASSSGQPYEQYF